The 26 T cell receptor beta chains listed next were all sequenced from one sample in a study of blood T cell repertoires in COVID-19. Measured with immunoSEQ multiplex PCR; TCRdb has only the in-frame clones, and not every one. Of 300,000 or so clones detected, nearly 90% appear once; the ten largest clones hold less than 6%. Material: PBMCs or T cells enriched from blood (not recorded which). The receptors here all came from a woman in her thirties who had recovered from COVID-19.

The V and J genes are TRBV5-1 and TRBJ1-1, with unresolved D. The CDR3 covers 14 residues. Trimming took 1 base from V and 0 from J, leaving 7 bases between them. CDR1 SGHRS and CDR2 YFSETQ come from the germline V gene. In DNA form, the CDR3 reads TGCGCCAGCAGCTTGTCGGCGGTGAACACTGAAGCTTTCTTT. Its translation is CASSLSAVNTEAFF.

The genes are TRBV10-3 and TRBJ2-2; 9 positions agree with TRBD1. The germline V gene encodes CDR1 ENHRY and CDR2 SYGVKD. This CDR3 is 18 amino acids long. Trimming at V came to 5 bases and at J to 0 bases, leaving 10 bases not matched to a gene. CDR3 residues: CAISNPTGGISNTGELFF. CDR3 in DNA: TGTGCCATCAGTAACCCGACAGGGGGGATATCGAACACCGGGGAGCTGTTTTTT.

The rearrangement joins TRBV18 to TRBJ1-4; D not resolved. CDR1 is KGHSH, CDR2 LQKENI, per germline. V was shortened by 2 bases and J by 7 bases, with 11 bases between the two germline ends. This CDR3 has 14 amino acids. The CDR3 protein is CASSPTTAGEKLFF. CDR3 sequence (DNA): TGTGCCAGCTCACCAACGACGGCGGGTGAAAAACTGTTTTTT.

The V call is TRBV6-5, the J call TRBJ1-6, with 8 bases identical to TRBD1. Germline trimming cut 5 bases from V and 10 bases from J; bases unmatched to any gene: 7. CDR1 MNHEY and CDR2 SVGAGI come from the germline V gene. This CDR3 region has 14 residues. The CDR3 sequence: CASSKRQGWSPLHF. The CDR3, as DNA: TGTGCCAGCAGTAAAAGACAGGGGTGGTCACCCCTCCACTTT.

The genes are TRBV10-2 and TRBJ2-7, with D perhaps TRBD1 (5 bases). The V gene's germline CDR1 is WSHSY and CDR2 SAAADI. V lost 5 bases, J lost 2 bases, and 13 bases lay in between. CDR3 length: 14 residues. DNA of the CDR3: TGCGCCAGCAGTCCTAAGACAGCTACCTACGAGCAGTACTTC. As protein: CASSPKTATYEQYF.

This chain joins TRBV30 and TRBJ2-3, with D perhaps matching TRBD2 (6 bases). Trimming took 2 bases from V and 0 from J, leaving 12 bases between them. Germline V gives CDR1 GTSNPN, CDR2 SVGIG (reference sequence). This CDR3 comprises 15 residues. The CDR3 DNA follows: TGTGCCTGGAGTAGAAGCGGGTTTAGCACAGATACGCAGTATTTT. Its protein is CAWSRSGFSTDTQYF.

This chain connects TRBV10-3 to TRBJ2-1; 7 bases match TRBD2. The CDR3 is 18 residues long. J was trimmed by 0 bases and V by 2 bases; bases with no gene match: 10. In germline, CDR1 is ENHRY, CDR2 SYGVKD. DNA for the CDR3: TGTGCCATCAGTGAGCCCGGGGCCAGCGGGGTCTCCTACAATGAGCAGTTCTTC. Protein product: CAISEPGASGVSYNEQFF.

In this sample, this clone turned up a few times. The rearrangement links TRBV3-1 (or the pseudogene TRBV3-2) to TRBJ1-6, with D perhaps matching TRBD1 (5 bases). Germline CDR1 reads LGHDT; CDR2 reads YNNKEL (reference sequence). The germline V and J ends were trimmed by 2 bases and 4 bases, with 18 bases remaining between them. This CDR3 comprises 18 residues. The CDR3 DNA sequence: TGTGCCAGCAGCCAACTTTTCGGGGGTGGGGATTATAATTCACCCCTCCACTTT. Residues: CASSQLFGGGDYNSPLHF.

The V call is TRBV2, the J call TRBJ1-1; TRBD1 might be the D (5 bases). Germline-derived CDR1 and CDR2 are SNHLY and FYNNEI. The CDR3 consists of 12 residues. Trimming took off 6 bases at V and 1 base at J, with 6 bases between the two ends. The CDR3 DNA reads TGTGCCAGCAGGGGGCAGAACACTGAAGCTTTCTTT. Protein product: CASRGQNTEAFF.

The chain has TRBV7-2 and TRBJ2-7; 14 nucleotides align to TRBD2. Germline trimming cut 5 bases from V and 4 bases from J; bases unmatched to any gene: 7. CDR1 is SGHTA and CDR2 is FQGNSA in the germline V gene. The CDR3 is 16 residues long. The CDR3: CASSEGLAGDGYEQYF. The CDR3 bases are TGTGCCAGCAGCGAGGGACTAGCGGGGGATGGGTACGAGCAGTACTTC.

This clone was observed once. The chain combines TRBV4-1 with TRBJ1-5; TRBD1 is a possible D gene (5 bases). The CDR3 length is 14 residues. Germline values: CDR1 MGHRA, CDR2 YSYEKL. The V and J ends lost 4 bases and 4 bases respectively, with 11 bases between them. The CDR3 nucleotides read TGCGCCAGCAGCCCCCTTGGGGGGAATCAGCCCCAGCATTTT. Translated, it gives CASSPLGGNQPQHF.

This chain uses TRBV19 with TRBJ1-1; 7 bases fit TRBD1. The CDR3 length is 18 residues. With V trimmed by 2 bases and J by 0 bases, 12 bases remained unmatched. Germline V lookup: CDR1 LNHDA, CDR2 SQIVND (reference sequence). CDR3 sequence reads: CASSILSPGDRLNTEAFF. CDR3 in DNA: TGTGCCAGTAGTATATTATCCCCCGGGGACAGACTGAACACTGAAGCTTTCTTT.

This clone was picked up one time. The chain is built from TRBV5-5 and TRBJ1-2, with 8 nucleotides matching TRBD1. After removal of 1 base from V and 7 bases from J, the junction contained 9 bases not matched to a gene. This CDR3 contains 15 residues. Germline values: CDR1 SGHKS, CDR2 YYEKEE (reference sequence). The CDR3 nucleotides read TGTGCCAGCAGCTTGACCGCACAGGGGGACGGTGGCTACACCTTC. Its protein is CASSLTAQGDGGYTF.

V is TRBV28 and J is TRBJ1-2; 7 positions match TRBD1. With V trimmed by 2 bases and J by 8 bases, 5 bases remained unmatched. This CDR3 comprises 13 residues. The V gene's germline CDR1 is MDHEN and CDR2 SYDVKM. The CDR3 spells CASSLPRGEGYTF. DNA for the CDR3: TGTGCCAGCAGTTTACCCAGGGGGGAGGGCTACACCTTC.

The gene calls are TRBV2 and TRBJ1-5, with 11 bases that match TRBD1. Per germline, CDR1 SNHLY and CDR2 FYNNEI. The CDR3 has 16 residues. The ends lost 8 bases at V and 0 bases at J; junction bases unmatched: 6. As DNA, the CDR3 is TGTGCCAGCGGGGGACAGGGGGAGTATAGCAATCAGCCCCAGCATTTT. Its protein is CASGGQGEYSNQPQHF.

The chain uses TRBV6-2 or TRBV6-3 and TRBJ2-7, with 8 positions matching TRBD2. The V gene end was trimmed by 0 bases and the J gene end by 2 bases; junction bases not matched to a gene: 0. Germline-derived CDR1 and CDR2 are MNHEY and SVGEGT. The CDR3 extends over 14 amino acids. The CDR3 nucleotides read TGTGCCAGCAGTTACTCGACTAGCGCCTACGAGCAGTACTTC. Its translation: CASSYSTSAYEQYF.

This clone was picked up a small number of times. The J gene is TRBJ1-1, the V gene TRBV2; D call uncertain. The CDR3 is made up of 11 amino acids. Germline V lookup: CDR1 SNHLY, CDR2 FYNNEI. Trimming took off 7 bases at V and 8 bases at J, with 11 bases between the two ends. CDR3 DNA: TGTGCCAGCACCGAGTTCCGGGAAGCTTTCTTT. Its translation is CASTEFREAFF. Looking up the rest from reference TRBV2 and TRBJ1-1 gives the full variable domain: EPEVTQTPSHQVTQMGQEVILRCVPISNHLYFYWYRQILGQKVEFLVSFYNNEISEKSEIFDDQFSVERPDGSNFTLKIRSTKLEDSAMYFCASTEFREAFFGQGTRLTVV.

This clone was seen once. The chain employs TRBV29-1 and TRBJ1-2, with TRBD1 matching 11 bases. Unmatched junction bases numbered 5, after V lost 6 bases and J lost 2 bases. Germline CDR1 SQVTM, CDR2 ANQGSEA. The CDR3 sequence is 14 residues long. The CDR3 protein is CSVDGDRGNYGYTF. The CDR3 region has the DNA TGCAGCGTAGACGGGGACAGGGGGAACTATGGCTACACCTTC.

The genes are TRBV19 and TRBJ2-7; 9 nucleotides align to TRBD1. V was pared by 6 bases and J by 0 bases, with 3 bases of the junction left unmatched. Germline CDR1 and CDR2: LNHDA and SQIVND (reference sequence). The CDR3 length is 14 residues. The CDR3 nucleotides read TGTGCCAGTAGGGGGACAGGGAGCTCCTACGAGCAGTACTTC. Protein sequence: CASRGTGSSYEQYF.

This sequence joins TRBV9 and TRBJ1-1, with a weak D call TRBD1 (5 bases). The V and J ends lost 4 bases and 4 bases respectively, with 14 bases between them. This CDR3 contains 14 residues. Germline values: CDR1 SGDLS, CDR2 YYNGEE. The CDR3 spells CASSLDNGGTEAFF. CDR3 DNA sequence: TGTGCCAGCAGCCTGGACAACGGCGGCACTGAAGCTTTCTTT. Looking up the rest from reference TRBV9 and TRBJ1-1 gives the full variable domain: DSGVTQTPKHLITATGQRVTLRCSPRSGDLSVYWYQQSLDQGLQFLIQYYNGEERAKGNILERFSAQQFPDLHSELNLSSLELGDSALYFCASSLDNGGTEAFFGQGTRLTVV.

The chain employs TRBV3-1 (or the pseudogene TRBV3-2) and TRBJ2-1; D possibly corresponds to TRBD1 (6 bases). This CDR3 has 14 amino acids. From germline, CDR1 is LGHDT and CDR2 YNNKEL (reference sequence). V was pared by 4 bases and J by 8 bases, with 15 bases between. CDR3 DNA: TGTGCCAGCAGCCGGAGCCCGGACAGAGATGAGCAGTTCTTC. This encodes CASSRSPDRDEQFF.

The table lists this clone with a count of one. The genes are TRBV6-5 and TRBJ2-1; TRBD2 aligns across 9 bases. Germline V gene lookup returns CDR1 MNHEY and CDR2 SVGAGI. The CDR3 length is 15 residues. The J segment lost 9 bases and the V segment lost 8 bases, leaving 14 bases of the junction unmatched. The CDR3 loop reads CASEQGGGGGVEQFF. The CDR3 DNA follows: TGTGCCAGCGAACAAGGAGGCGGGGGGGGTGTTGAGCAGTTCTTC.

In DNA, the CDR3 is TGTGCCAGCAGTGAATCGGCGGGACGAGGTGAGCAGTTCTTC. It encodes CASSESAGRGEQFF. The J gene is TRBJ2-1, the V gene TRBV6-1, with TRBD2 as a possible D gene (6 bases). V lost 2 bases to trimming and J lost 9 bases, with 14 bases between them. This CDR3 contains 14 residues. Germline CDR1 MNHNS, CDR2 SASEGT.

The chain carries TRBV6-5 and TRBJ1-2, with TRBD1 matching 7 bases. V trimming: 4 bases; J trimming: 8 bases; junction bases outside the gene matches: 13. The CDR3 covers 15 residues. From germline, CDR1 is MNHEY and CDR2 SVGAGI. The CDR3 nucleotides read TGTGCCAGCAGTTCCGGGACAGCGGCAGTCTTAGGCTACACCTTC. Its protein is CASSSGTAAVLGYTF.

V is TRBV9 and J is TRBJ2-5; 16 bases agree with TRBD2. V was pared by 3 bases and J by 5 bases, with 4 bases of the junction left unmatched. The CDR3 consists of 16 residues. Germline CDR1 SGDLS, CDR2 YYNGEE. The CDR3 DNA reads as TGTGCCAGCAGCGAGGGACTAGCGGGGGGGCTCGAGACCCAGTACTTC. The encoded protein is CASSEGLAGGLETQYF.

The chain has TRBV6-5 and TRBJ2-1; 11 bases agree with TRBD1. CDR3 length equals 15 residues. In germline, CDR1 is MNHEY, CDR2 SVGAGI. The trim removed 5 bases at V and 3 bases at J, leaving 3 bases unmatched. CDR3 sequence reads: CASSQDRGHYNEQFF. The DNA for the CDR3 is TGTGCCAGCAGTCAGGACAGGGGGCACTACAATGAGCAGTTCTTC.